This TCR beta chain stems from a study of technical replicates of blood from a few donors (dated by TCRdb to between 2016 and 2019). The receptor library was made with the immunoSEQ multiplex PCR assay. Imported from immuneACCESS, the table was reduced by TCRdb to in-frame sequences with V and J called. These copies leave out some clones; in studies compared against another copy, an unresolved V gene accounts for under half, and the cause of the remainder is not known. The sample data list about 80,000 clones, and around 94% of these were observed just once. The ten biggest clones cover 0.35% to 0.45% of the sample. Relative to germline, V is 9 bases shorter and J is 0 bases shorter, with 9 bases between their ends. From the cysteine up to the phenylalanine, the CDR3 has a length of 13 residues. Just CDR3 DNA is preserved here, 39 bases in frame from base 1. Sequences SNHLY (CDR1) and FYNNEI (CDR2) are obtained from the germline V gene.

About this clone itself: Its antigen remains unidentified. No base qualities exist here, and no much larger clone lies one base off it.

The sequence was obtained from a human donor in good health. The chain links TRBV2 with TRBJ2-1; TRBD2 is perhaps the D gene, given 5 matching bases. The sequenced sample was T cells isolated from PBMCs. The DNA sequence follows: TGTGCCAGGGGGAGACACTCCTACAATGAGCAGTTCTTC. This sequence encodes CARGRHSYNEQFF.